This T cell receptor beta chain was recovered during a study of T-cell reconstitution after alpha-beta-depleted transplantation in children. Notes on this clonotype: Its antigen remains unidentified.

The CDR3 is made up of 18 amino acids. TCRbeta library preparation incorporated unique molecular identifiers. One entry per CDR3 protein results from TCRdb running MiXCR on the PCR reads. Of around 580,000 distinct CDR3 sequences detected, more than 20% appear once; the ten largest clones hold over 12%. Study findings and constraints: T-cell counts and diversity were attributed mostly to newly produced T cells one year after transplant. It was reported that alpha-beta T cells came from several hundred expanded graft clones (about two months after transplant). Diversity of TCRbeta at day 60 was high in some patients, arising from surviving recipient T cells and thymic progenitors.

The material sequenced was PBMCs, mostly from graft donor cells, taken 360 days after TCRalphabeta/CD19-depleted stem cell transplant. This sequence originates from a boy under two years old who had a stem cell transplant for acute myeloid leukemia, so the T cells may come from the graft donor. The chain combines TRBV21-1 with TRBJ2-7; TRBD2 is the table's D call and was not checked against the DNA. TRBV21-1 is designated a pseudogene. The CDR3, as DNA: TGTGCCAGCAGCAAACCAATCCATGGGAGATTACTTTCCTACGAGCAGTACTTC. Translated: CASSKPIHGRLLSYEQYF.